This T cell receptor beta chain was sequenced for a study of blood T cell repertoires in COVID-19. In the study overall: From the United States, Italy and Spain came samples of acute and convalescent COVID-19.

V trimming: 0 bases; J trimming: 4 bases; junction bases outside the gene matches: 7. CDR1 and CDR2 from the germline V gene are SGHRS and YFSETQ. This CDR3 region has 16 residues. In the study's own analysis: Researchers report that nucleated cell counts were estimated from reference gene primer amplification. Measured with immunoSEQ multiplex PCR; TCRdb has only the in-frame clones, and not every one. The DNA gave D and trimming, while V, J and clone size come from that table. The table lists about 320,000 clones, almost 85% of them singletons, with 6% to 9% in the top ten. The sequencing input was peripheral blood. This clonotype originated in a human donor in a cohort sampled during active COVID-19. The V call is TRBV5-1, the J call TRBJ2-3, with 8 bases lining up with TRBD1. The CDR3: CASSLGTGFYADTQYF. CDR3 nucleotide sequence: TGCGCCAGCAGCTTGGGGACAGGGTTTTATGCAGATACGCAGTATTTT.